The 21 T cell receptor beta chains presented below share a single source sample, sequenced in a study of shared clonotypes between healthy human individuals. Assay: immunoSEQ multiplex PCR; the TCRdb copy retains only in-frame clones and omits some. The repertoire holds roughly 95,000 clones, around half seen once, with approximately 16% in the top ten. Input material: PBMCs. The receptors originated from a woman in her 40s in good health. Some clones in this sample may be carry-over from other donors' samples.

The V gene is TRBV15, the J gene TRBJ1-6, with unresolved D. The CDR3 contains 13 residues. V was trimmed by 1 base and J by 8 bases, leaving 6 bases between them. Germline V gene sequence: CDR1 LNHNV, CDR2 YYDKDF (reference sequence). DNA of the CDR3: TGTGCCACCAGCAGAGGGTTCGATTCACCCCTCCACTTT. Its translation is CATSRGFDSPLHF. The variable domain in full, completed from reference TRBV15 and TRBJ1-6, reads DAMVIQNPRYQVTQFGKPVTLSCSQTLNHNVMYWYQQKSSQAPKLLFHYYDKDFNNEADTPDNFQSRRPNTSFCFLDIRSPGLGDTAMYLCATSRGFDSPLHFGNGTRLTVT.

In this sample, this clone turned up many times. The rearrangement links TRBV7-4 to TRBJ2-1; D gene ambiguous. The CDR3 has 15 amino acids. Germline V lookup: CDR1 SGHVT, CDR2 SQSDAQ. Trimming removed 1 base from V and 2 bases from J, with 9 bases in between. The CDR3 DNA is TGTGCCAGCAGCTTAGTTCCAGAGGCCTACAATGAGCAGTTCTTC. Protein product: CASSLVPEAYNEQFF.

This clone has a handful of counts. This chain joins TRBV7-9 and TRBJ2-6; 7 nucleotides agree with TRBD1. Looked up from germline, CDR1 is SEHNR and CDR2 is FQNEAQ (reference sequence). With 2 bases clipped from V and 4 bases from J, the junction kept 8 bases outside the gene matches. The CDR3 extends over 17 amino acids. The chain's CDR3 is CASSLPERTGGANVLTF. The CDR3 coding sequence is TGTGCCAGCAGCTTACCAGAAAGGACAGGCGGGGCCAACGTCCTGACTTTC.

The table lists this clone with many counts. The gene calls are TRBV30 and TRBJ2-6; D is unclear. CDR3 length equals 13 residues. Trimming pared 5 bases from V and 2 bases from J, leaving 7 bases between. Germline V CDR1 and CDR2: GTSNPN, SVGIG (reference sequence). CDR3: CAWDATGANVLTF. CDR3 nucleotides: TGTGCCTGGGACGCTACTGGGGCCAACGTCCTGACTTTC.

The CDR3 coding sequence is TGTGCCAGCAGCCTTGGCCCAGTCCTCCGACTAGCGGCCGTGAAGCAGTTCTTC. Translating it yields CASSLGPVLRLAAVKQFF. V and J are TRBV5-4 and TRBJ2-1, with 9 bases identical to TRBD2. The CDR3 length is 18 residues. After removal of 4 bases from V and 11 bases from J, the junction contained 22 bases not matched to a gene. In germline, CDR1 is SGHNT, CDR2 YYREEE (reference sequence).

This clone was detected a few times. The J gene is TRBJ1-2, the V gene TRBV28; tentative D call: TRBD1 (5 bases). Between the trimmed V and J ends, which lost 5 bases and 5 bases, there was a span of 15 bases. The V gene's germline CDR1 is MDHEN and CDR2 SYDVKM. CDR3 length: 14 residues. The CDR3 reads CASSNLPGEYGYTF. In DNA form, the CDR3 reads TGTGCCAGCAGTAACCTTCCGGGGGAATATGGCTACACCTTC.

The CDR3 DNA reads TGTGCCATCAGCCCCAACACCGGGGAGCTGTTTTTT. This translates into CAISPNTGELFF. The V and J genes are TRBV10-3 and TRBJ2-2; D not resolved. This CDR3 is built from 12 residues. In germline, CDR1 is ENHRY, CDR2 SYGVKD. The ends were cut back, 6 bases at V and 2 bases at J, with 4 bases in the middle.

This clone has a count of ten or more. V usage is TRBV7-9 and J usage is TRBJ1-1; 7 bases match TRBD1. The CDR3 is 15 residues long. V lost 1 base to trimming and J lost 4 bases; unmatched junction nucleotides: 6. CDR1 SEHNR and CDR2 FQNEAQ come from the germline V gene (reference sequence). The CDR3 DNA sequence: TGTGCCAGCAGCTTAGTGTCAGGGGGATTCACTGAAGCTTTCTTT. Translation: CASSLVSGGFTEAFF.

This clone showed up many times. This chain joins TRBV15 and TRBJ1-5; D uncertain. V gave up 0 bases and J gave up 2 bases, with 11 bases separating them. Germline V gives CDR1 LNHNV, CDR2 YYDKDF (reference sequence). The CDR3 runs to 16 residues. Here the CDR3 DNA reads TGTGCCACCAGCAGAGACAAGTCTGGTGGCAATCAGCCCCAGCATTTT. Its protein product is CATSRDKSGGNQPQHF. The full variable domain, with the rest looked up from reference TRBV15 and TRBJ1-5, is DAMVIQNPRYQVTQFGKPVTLSCSQTLNHNVMYWYQQKSSQAPKLLFHYYDKDFNNEADTPDNFQSRRPNTSFCFLDIRSPGLGDTAMYLCATSRDKSGGNQPQHFGDGTRLSIL.

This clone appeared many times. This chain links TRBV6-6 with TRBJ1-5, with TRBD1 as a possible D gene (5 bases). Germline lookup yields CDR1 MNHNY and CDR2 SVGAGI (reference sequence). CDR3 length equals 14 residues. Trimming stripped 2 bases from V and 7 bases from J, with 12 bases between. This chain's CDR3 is CASSYPEQGQPQHF. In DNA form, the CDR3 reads TGTGCCAGCAGTTACCCGGAGCAGGGCCAGCCCCAGCATTTT.

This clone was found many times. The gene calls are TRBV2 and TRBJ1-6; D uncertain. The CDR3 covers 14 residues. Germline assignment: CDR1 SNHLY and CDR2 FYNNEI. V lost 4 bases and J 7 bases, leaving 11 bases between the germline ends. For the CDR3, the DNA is TGTGCCAGCAGTGTTGAGGCTTGGAATTCACCCCTCCACTTT. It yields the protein CASSVEAWNSPLHF.

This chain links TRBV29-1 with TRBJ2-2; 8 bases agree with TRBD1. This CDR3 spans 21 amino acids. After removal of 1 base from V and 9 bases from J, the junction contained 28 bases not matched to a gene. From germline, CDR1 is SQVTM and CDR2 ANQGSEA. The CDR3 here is CSVEGFAFRPGQGKLSWELFF. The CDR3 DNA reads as TGCAGCGTTGAAGGCTTTGCTTTCAGACCAGGACAGGGTAAGCTTTCTTGGGAGCTGTTTTTT.

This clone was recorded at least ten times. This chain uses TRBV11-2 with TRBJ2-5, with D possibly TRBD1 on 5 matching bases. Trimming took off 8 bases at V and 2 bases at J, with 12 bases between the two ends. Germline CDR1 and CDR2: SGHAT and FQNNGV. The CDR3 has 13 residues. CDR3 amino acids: CASASGNQETQYF. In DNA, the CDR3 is TGTGCCAGCGCGTCAGGGAATCAAGAGACCCAGTACTTC.

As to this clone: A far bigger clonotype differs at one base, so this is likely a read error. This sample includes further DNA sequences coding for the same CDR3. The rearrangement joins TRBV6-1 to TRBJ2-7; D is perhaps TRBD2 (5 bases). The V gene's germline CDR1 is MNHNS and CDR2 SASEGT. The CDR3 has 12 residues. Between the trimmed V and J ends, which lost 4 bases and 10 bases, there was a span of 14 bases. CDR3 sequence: CASSVELREQYF. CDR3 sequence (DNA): TGTGCCAGCAGTGTAGAGCTGAGGGAACAGTACTTC.

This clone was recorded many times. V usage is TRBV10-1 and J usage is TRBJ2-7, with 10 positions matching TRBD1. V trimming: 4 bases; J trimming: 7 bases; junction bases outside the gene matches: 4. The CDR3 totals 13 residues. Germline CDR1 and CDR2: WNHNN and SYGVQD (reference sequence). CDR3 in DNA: TGCGCCAGCAGTGTGGGACAGGGGACAGAGCAGTACTTC. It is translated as CASSVGQGTEQYF.

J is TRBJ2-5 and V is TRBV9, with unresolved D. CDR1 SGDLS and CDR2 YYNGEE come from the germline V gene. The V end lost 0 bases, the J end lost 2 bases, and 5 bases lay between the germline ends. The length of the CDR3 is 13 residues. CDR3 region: CASSVAQQETQYF. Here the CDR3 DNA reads TGTGCCAGCAGCGTAGCACAGCAAGAGACCCAGTACTTC.

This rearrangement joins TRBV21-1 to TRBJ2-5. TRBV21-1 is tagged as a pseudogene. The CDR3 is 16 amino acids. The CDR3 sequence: CASSKFEGTVGETQYF. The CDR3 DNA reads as TGTGCCAGCAGCAAATTCGAGGGGACCGTTGGAGAGACCCAGTACTTC.

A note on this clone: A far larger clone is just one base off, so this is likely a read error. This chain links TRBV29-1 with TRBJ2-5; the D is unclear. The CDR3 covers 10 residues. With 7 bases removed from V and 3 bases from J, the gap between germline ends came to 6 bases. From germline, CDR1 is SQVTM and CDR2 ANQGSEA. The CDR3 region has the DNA TGCAGCGCGACCAAAGAGACCCAGTACTTC. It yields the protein CSATKETQYF.

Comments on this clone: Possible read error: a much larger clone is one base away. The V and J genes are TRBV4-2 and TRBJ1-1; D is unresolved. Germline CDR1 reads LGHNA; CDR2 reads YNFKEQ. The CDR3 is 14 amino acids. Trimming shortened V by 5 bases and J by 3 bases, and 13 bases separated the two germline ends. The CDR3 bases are TGTGCCAGCAGCTTAGCGGGCAGCCACACTGAAGCTTTCTTT. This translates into CASSLAGSHTEAFF.

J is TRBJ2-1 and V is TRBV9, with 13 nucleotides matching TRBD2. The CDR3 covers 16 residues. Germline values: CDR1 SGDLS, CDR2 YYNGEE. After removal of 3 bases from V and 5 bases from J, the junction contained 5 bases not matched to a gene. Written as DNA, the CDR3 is TGTGCCAGCAGCGCCCACGGACTAGCGGGAGACAATGAGCAGTTCTTC. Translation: CASSAHGLAGDNEQFF. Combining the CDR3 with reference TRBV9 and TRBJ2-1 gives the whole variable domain DSGVTQTPKHLITATGQRVTLRCSPRSGDLSVYWYQQSLDQGLQFLIQYYNGEERAKGNILERFSAQQFPDLHSELNLSSLELGDSALYFCASSAHGLAGDNEQFFGPGTRLTVL.

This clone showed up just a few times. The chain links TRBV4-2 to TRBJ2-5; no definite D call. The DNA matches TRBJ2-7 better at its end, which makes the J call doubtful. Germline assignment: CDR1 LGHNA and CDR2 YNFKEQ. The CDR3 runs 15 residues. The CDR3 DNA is TGTGCCAGCAGCCAAGAGGCGGAGCCCCCCTACGAGCAGTACTTC. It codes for CASSQEAEPPYEQYF.